Presented here are 22 T cell receptor beta chains from one specimen sequenced in a study of blood T cells in healthy people across ages. A sample-barcoded 5' primer and a J-beta primer mix were used in a second PCR of roughly 6 to 11 cycles. One entry per CDR3 protein, called by TCRdb with MiXCR from the 5' RACE reads. The sample has 750,000 to 950,000 distinct CDR3 sequences; about 26% are singletons. These data were likewise used in another study, on T cells of mothers and their children.

What was sequenced was blood. The source of these receptors is a boy younger than 18 in good health.

This clonotype was found a few times. J is TRBJ2-5 and V is TRBV9; no reliable D call. The V and J ends lost 1 base and 1 base respectively, with 14 bases between them. The germline gives CDR1 SGDLS, CDR2 YYNGEE. The CDR3 spans 16 residues. The CDR3 here is CASSVNPRSFQETQYF. Written as DNA, the CDR3 is TGTGCCAGCAGCGTAAATCCCCGGAGCTTCCAAGAGACCCAGTACTTC.

The J gene is TRBJ2-5, the V gene TRBV12-3 or TRBV12-4; D is undetermined. Trimming removed 2 bases at V and 1 base at J, with 17 bases between. The CDR3 is 17 amino acids. CDR3 loop: CASSLPSPRLLQETQYF. The CDR3 DNA reads as TGTGCCAGCAGTTTACCCTCCCCTAGACTGCTCCAAGAGACCCAGTACTTC.

V and J are TRBV5-1 and TRBJ2-5, with D possibly being TRBD1 (6 bases). The V end lost 4 bases, the J end lost 2 bases, and 15 bases lay between the germline ends. CDR1 and CDR2 (germline): SGHRS, YFSETQ. This CDR3 spans 15 amino acids. This CDR3 is CASSIQGRGQETQYF. CDR3 DNA sequence: TGCGCCAGCAGCATACAGGGTAGGGGTCAAGAGACCCAGTACTTC. The whole variable domain, remainder taken from reference TRBV5-1 and TRBJ2-5, is KAGVTQTPRYLIKTRGQQVTLSCSPISGHRSVSWYQQTPGQGLQFLFEYFSETQRNKGNFPGRFSGRQFSNSRSEMNVSTLELGDSALYLCASSIQGRGQETQYFGPGTRLLVL.

This clonotype was observed a handful of times. The genes are TRBV9 and TRBJ2-7; D may be TRBD2 (5 bases). Trimming took off 4 bases at V and 2 bases at J, with 13 bases between the two ends. Germline V gene data show CDR1 as SGDLS and CDR2 as YYNGEE. The CDR3 runs 14 residues. The CDR3 DNA follows: TGTGCCAGCAGCCCTAGCAGTCCCCCCTACGAGCAGTACTTC. This gives the protein CASSPSSPPYEQYF. The full variable domain, completed using reference TRBV9 and TRBJ2-7, is DSGVTQTPKHLITATGQRVTLRCSPRSGDLSVYWYQQSLDQGLQFLIQYYNGEERAKGNILERFSAQQFPDLHSELNLSSLELGDSALYFCASSPSSPPYEQYFGPGTRLTVT.

This clonotype was picked up a small number of times. The chain links TRBV5-1 to TRBJ1-4; weak D call: TRBD1 (6 bases). The CDR3 is 18 amino acids. The V and J ends lost 0 bases and 0 bases respectively, with 15 bases between them. The V gene's germline CDR1 is SGHRS and CDR2 YFSETQ. CDR3 region: CASSLAGGRQATNEKLFF. Here the CDR3 DNA reads TGCGCCAGCAGCTTGGCCGGGGGCAGGCAGGCAACTAATGAAAAACTGTTTTTT.

Of note for this clonotype: At one end, the junction sequence differs from germline, possibly due to a read error. The V and J genes are TRBV29-1 and TRBJ1-2; 10 nucleotides align to TRBD1. Germline assignment: CDR1 SQVTM and CDR2 ANQGSEA. CDR3 size: 12 residues. The CDR3, as DNA: TGCAGCGTTAAAGACAGGGGGCACGGCTACACCTTC. It yields the protein CSVKDRGHGYTF.

This clonotype appeared many times. The chain joins TRBV4-2 to TRBJ2-5; D is ambiguous. CDR1 LGHNA and CDR2 YNFKEQ come from the germline V gene. The V gene lost 1 base and the J gene lost 5 bases, with 17 bases spanning the gap. The length of the CDR3 is 16 residues. The CDR3 loop is CASSQGLTPARETQYF. CDR3 DNA sequence: TGTGCCAGCAGCCAAGGTCTAACCCCAGCGCGGGAGACCCAGTACTTC.

This clonotype appeared many times. This sequence joins TRBV28 and TRBJ2-1, with D perhaps TRBD1 (6 bases). This CDR3 is built from 14 residues. Germline CDR1 is MDHEN and CDR2 is SYDVKM. Trimming left V 7 bases short and J 6 bases short, with 16 bases between. Written as DNA, the CDR3 is TGTGCCAGCACACGACAGGCTCTCATCAATGAGCAGTTCTTC. Translating it yields CASTRQALINEQFF. The full variable domain, in which reference TRBV28 and TRBJ2-1 provide the parts outside the CDR3, is DVKVTQSSRYLVKRTGEKVFLECVQDMDHENMFWYRQDPGLGLRLIYFSYDVKMKEKGDIPEGYSVSREKKERFSLILESASTNQTSMYLCASTRQALINEQFFGPGTRLTVL.

DNA of the CDR3: TGTGCCAGCACCCCCCGACACAGGGTGGCCAAAAACATTCAGTACTTC. Protein product: CASTPRHRVAKNIQYF. The chain recombines TRBV28 with TRBJ2-4, with D perhaps matching TRBD1 (6 bases). Germline CDR1 is MDHEN and CDR2 is SYDVKM. Deletions cut 7 bases from V and 1 base from J, with 17 bases between. This CDR3 region has 16 residues.

The chain has TRBV11-2 and TRBJ2-7; D gene unclear. The length of the CDR3 is 14 residues. Germline V lookup: CDR1 SGHAT, CDR2 FQNNGV. The V gene lost 2 bases and the J gene lost 5 bases, with 13 bases spanning the gap. In nucleotides, the CDR3 is TGTGCCAGCAGCTTAATTCCCGGGCGGAACGAGCAGTACTTC. Translating gives CASSLIPGRNEQYF. The full variable domain, its missing parts supplied by reference TRBV11-2 and TRBJ2-7, is EAGVAQSPRYKIIEKRQSVAFWCNPISGHATLYWYQQILGQGPKLLIQFQNNGVVDDSQLPKDRFSAERLKGVDSTLKIQPAKLEDSAVYLCASSLIPGRNEQYFGPGTRLTVT.

The chain has TRBV9 and TRBJ2-5; 7 bases are shared with TRBD2. Gene TRBJ2-1 matches the end of the DNA better, so the J call may be wrong. The germline CDR1 and CDR2 sequences are SGDLS and YYNGEE. The CDR3 totals 14 residues. CDR3 DNA sequence: TGTGCCAGCACCACGGGCGGGGGAAGGAATGAGCAGTTCTTC. Its translation: CASTTGGGRNEQFF.

This clonotype turned up a few times. The chain has TRBV29-1 and TRBJ1-3, with D possibly being TRBD1 (6 bases). Germline CDR1 and CDR2: SQVTM and ANQGSEA. This CDR3 is built from 13 residues. Deletions cut 4 bases from V and 0 bases from J, with 7 bases between. CDR3 sequence (DNA): TGCAGCGTTGGGGGGGCCTCTGGAAACACCATATATTTT. It is translated as CSVGGASGNTIYF.

This clonotype was counted many times. The chain carries TRBV7-8 and TRBJ2-5; 8 nucleotides align to TRBD2. V gave up 4 bases and J gave up 4 bases; unmatched junction bases: 8. Germline V gives CDR1 SGHVS, CDR2 FQNEAQ. CDR3 length: 15 amino acids. The CDR3 sequence: CASSYISGVGETQYF. CDR3 DNA: TGTGCCAGCAGCTATATTAGCGGGGTGGGAGAGACCCAGTACTTC. The full variable domain, with the rest looked up from reference TRBV7-8 and TRBJ2-5, is GAGVSQSPRYKVAKRGQDVALRCDPISGHVSLFWYQQALGQGPEFLTYFQNEAQLDKSGLPSDRFFAERPEGSVSTLKIQRTQQEDSAVYLCASSYISGVGETQYFGPGTRLLVL.

The V call is TRBV29-1, the J call TRBJ2-3, with D unresolved. This CDR3 is 14 amino acids long. Trimming took off 5 bases at V and 7 bases at J, with 19 bases between the two ends. Germline loops: CDR1 SQVTM, CDR2 ANQGSEA. The DNA for the CDR3 is TGCAGCGTTCTCCGGGCGCCCCTTAAGAATACGCAGTATTTT. Protein sequence: CSVLRAPLKNTQYF.

The rearrangement joins TRBV6-2 or TRBV6-3 to TRBJ1-2; 9 bases are shared with TRBD1. The germline V gene has CDR1 MNHEY and CDR2 SVGEGT. The CDR3 is 16 residues long. V was clipped by 5 bases and J by 2 bases; unmatched bases: 9. The CDR3 loop is CASSPDRGRLNYGYTF. The DNA for the CDR3 is TGTGCCAGCAGTCCGGACAGGGGAAGACTAAACTATGGCTACACCTTC.

This clonotype was recorded once. The chain carries TRBV19 and TRBJ1-2; possible D gene TRBD1, 5 bases. Trimming pared 6 bases from V and 2 bases from J, leaving 13 bases between. Germline CDR1 is LNHDA and CDR2 is SQIVND (reference sequence). The CDR3 covers 14 residues. The CDR3 DNA is TGTGCCAGTAGGGCGGAGGGGCCCAACTATGGCTACACCTTC. This codes for CASRAEGPNYGYTF.

The CDR3 region has the DNA TGTGCCAGCAGCCTGGGACTAGCGGGGAATCGGGAGACCCAGTACTTC. Translation gives CASSLGLAGNRETQYF. This rearrangement joins TRBV7-6 to TRBJ2-5; the match to TRBD2 covers 13 bases. This CDR3 is 16 amino acids long. The germline V gene encodes CDR1 SGHVS and CDR2 FNYEAQ. The V segment lost 5 bases and the J segment 5 bases; nucleotides outside the gene matches: 8.

The chain links TRBV5-1 to TRBJ1-1, with a possible D match to TRBD1 (5 bases). In germline, CDR1 is SGHRS, CDR2 YFSETQ. There are 15 residues in the CDR3. Trimming shortened V by 5 bases and J by 2 bases, and 16 bases separated the two germline ends. This chain's CDR3 is CASSPREGSNTEAFF. DNA of the CDR3: TGCGCCAGCAGTCCCAGGGAGGGATCCAACACTGAAGCTTTCTTT.

The chain carries TRBV12-3 or TRBV12-4 and TRBJ1-5, with D hard to call. This CDR3 spans 14 amino acids. Trimming shortened V by 3 bases and J by 3 bases, and 9 bases separated the two germline ends. CDR3 coding DNA: TGTGCCAGCAGTTTTATTGCTACCAATCAGCCCCAGCATTTT. It is translated as CASSFIATNQPQHF.

This rearrangement joins TRBV19 to TRBJ1-2; perhaps TRBD1 as D (5 bases). The CDR3 is 15 residues long. Germline CDR1 reads LNHDA; CDR2 reads SQIVND (reference sequence). V was cut by 1 base and J by 4 bases, with 13 bases left in between. CDR3 protein: CASSIGQQGGYGYTF. CDR3 coding DNA: TGTGCCAGTAGTATAGGTCAGCAGGGAGGCTATGGCTACACCTTC.

This clonotype has more than one count but fewer than ten. The chain has TRBV11-2 and TRBJ2-2; tentatively, D is TRBD1 or TRBD2 (5 bases each). The V end lost 11 bases, the J end lost 2 bases, and 18 bases lay between the germline ends. In germline, CDR1 is SGHAT, CDR2 FQNNGV. The CDR3 extends over 15 amino acids. The CDR3 sequence is CAQPLGRINTGELFF. The DNA for the CDR3 is TGTGCCCAGCCCCTGGGACGGATAAACACCGGGGAGCTGTTTTTT. Full variable domain (remainder filled in from reference TRBV11-2 and TRBJ2-2): EAGVAQSPRYKIIEKRQSVAFWCNPISGHATLYWYQQILGQGPKLLIQFQNNGVVDDSQLPKDRFSAERLKGVDSTLKIQPAKLEDSAVYLCAQPLGRINTGELFFGEGSRLTVL.

The sample holds a few counts of this clonotype. The chain uses TRBV20-1 and TRBJ2-7, with TRBD2 identical over 7 bases. Germline CDR1 reads DFQATT; CDR2 reads SNEGSKA (reference sequence). The V and J ends lost 3 bases and 5 bases, in that order; junction bases with no gene match: 7. The CDR3 has 13 residues. The chain's CDR3 is CSASSRRGNEQYF. The CDR3 nucleotides are TGCAGTGCTAGTTCTAGGCGGGGGAACGAGCAGTACTTC.